This entry is about one T cell receptor (beta chain). Germline lookup yields CDR1 LNHDA and CDR2 SQIVND (reference sequence). This CDR3 has 15 amino acids. V dropped 5 bases and J dropped 2 bases, with 15 bases sitting between them. These data are taken from a study of blood T cell repertoires in COVID-19. The wider study: Samples taken during acute and convalescent COVID-19 were collected in the United States, Italy and Spain.

In the original workflow: Counts of nucleated cells, estimated from reference gene primer amplification, were obtained. Assay used: immunoSEQ multiplex PCR; TCRdb lists only in-frame clones, some missing. For V, J and clone size, that table is used; D and trimming come from the DNA. The sample yields over 95,000 clones, roughly 84% seen once. Sequencing used peripheral blood. This chain joins TRBV19 and TRBJ1-1, with D perhaps TRBD1 (6 bases). This receptor was taken from a man aged 65-85 years with active or convalescent COVID-19. The CDR3 region is CASSPQGLRNTEAFF. DNA for the CDR3: TGTGCCAGTAGTCCACAGGGATTGAGAAACACTGAAGCTTTCTTT.